A single sample gave rise to the 14 T cell receptor beta chains below, sequenced in a study of blood T cell repertoires in COVID-19. Assay: immunoSEQ multiplex PCR; the TCRdb copy retains only in-frame clones and omits some. The table has about 110,000 clones, more than 70% seen once. Sequencing input: peripheral blood. The receptors were sampled from a woman between 55 and 75 years old with COVID-19, enrolled during active disease.

The chain is built from TRBV5-6 and TRBJ2-7, with 11 bases that match TRBD1. The CDR3 is 13 residues long. The germline gives CDR1 SGHDT, CDR2 YYEEEE. With 2 bases clipped from V and 10 bases from J, the junction kept 5 bases outside the gene matches. CDR3 region: CASSFTDRGQQYF. The CDR3 DNA reads as TGTGCCAGCAGCTTCACGGACAGGGGGCAACAGTACTTC.

The count of this clone is one. This rearrangement joins TRBV18 to TRBJ1-1; tentatively, D is TRBD1 (5 bases). This CDR3 region has 16 residues. The V and J ends lost 3 bases and 0 bases respectively, with 14 bases between them. Germline values: CDR1 KGHSH, CDR2 LQKENI. CDR3 bases: TGTGCCAGCTCACCTCCCGGGGGTCGAATGAACACTGAAGCTTTCTTT. Encoded protein: CASSPPGGRMNTEAFF.

J is TRBJ2-5 and V is TRBV7-9; 7 bases align to TRBD2. Germline values: CDR1 SEHNR, CDR2 FQNEAQ (reference sequence). CDR3 size: 17 residues. V shed 0 bases, J shed 4 bases, and the junction held 11 bases outside the gene matches. DNA of the CDR3: TGTGCCAGCAGCTTAGCGTGGGAAGCGGGGTCGGGAGAGACCCAGTACTTC. Its translation: CASSLAWEAGSGETQYF.

The chain joins TRBV28 to TRBJ1-2; possible D gene TRBD1, 6 bases. From germline, CDR1 is MDHEN and CDR2 SYDVKM. The CDR3 spans 12 residues. Trimming left V 8 bases short and J 4 bases short, with 11 bases between. The CDR3 DNA is TGTGCCAGCTCACAGGGACCCTATGGCTACACCTTC. Translating gives CASSQGPYGYTF.

V usage is TRBV7-9 and J usage is TRBJ2-3, with 7 bases matching TRBD1. V lost 1 base and J lost 4; bases outside the gene matches: 5. This CDR3 region has 15 residues. The V gene's germline CDR1 is SEHNR and CDR2 FQNEAQ (reference sequence). CDR3 DNA sequence: TGTGCCAGCAGCTTAGTGGGACAGTCCTCAGATACGCAGTATTTT. Amino acids: CASSLVGQSSDTQYF.

The chain links TRBV6-5 to TRBJ1-5, with 8 bases identical to TRBD1. Germline V lookup: CDR1 MNHEY, CDR2 SVGAGI. This CDR3 is built from 15 residues. V shed 0 bases and J 6 bases; nucleotides not matched to a gene: 4. CDR3: CASSYSQGAGQPQHF. CDR3 bases: TGTGCCAGCAGTTACTCTCAGGGGGCGGGTCAGCCCCAGCATTTT.

The chain links TRBV28 to TRBJ1-1, with 7 bases that match TRBD1. CDR3 length equals 15 residues. The V gene's germline CDR1 is MDHEN and CDR2 SYDVKM. The V segment lost 6 bases and the J segment 9 bases; nucleotides outside the gene matches: 16. DNA of the CDR3: TGTGCCAGCAGAGGGGGCTCGCCCCCCCGCGCTCAAGCTTTCTTT. This gives the protein CASRGGSPPRAQAFF. Complete variable domain (other parts from reference TRBV28 and TRBJ1-1): DVKVTQSSRYLVKRTGEKVFLECVQDMDHENMFWYRQDPGLGLRLIYFSYDVKMKEKGDIPEGYSVSREKKERFSLILESASTNQTSMYLCASRGGSPPRAQAFFGQGTRLTVV.

The V and J genes are TRBV6-2 or TRBV6-3 and TRBJ2-5, with 13 nucleotides matching TRBD2. CDR3 length: 15 amino acids. The ends lost 2 bases at V and 5 bases at J; junction bases unmatched: 2. Germline V gene lookup returns CDR1 MNHEY and CDR2 SVGEGT. This chain's CDR3 is CASSYTSGGAETQYF. The CDR3 region has the DNA TGTGCCAGCAGTTACACTAGCGGGGGGGCCGAGACCCAGTACTTC.

J is TRBJ2-7 and V is TRBV6-4; 8 nucleotides match TRBD1. V trimming: 6 bases; J trimming: 5 bases; junction bases outside the gene matches: 24. CDR3 size: 19 residues. Germline V CDR1 and CDR2: MRHNA, SNTAGT. CDR3 coding DNA: TGTGCCAGCAGGCCAGCCGGGATAACCTTTGACAGGGGCGAGGACGAGCAGTACTTC. Its protein product is CASRPAGITFDRGEDEQYF.

The genes are TRBV5-4 and TRBJ2-2, with 8 bases matching TRBD1. V gave up 4 bases and J gave up 3 bases; unmatched junction bases: 8. This CDR3 region has 16 residues. Germline-derived CDR1 and CDR2 are SGHNT and YYREEE (reference sequence). CDR3 sequence reads: CASSPSSRGHTGELFF. The CDR3 bases are TGTGCCAGCAGCCCATCCTCCAGGGGGCACACCGGGGAGCTGTTTTTT.

CDR3 DNA: TGCAGCGTTGAAAGGGGTAGCGGGGACACAGATACGCAGTATTTT. Protein sequence: CSVERGSGDTDTQYF. The V and J genes are TRBV29-1 and TRBJ2-3; 8 bases are a match to TRBD2. Looked up from germline, CDR1 is SQVTM and CDR2 is ANQGSEA. This CDR3 is built from 15 residues. V gave up 2 bases and J gave up 2 bases; unmatched junction bases: 6.

The rearrangement links TRBV21-1 to TRBJ1-6. TRBV21-1 counts as a pseudogene. The length of the CDR3 is 16 residues. The CDR3 region has the DNA TGTGCCAGCACCATAGGGACTCTCAGTGTGGATTCACCCCTCCACTTT. Its translation is CASTIGTLSVDSPLHF.

The chain has TRBV5-1 and TRBJ2-3, with D possibly TRBD1 on 5 matching bases. The length of the CDR3 is 13 residues. Between the trimmed V and J ends, which lost 7 bases and 5 bases, there was a span of 14 bases. Germline CDR1 reads SGHRS; CDR2 reads YFSETQ. CDR3 nucleotides: TGCGCCAGCTATAGACAGCTGAAAGATACGCAGTATTTT. It encodes CASYRQLKDTQYF.

This chain joins TRBV11-3 and TRBJ1-2; D is unclear. Germline values: CDR1 SGHNT, CDR2 YENEEA. This CDR3 contains 14 residues. V was clipped by 5 bases and J by 4 bases, with 14 bases between them. The chain's CDR3 is CASSQGRAGYGYTF. The CDR3, as DNA: TGTGCCAGCAGCCAAGGACGGGCGGGCTATGGCTACACCTTC.